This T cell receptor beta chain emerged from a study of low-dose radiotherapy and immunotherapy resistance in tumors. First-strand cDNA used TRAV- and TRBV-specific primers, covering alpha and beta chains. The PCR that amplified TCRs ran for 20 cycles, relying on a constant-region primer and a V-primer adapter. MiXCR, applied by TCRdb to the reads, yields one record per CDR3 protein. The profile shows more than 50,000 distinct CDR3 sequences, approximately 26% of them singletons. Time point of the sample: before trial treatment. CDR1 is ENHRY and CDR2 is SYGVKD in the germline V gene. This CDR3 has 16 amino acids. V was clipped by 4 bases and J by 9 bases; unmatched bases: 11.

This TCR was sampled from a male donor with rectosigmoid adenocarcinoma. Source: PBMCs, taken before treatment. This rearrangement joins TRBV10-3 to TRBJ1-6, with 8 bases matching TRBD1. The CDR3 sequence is CAISGAGDRQFSPLHF. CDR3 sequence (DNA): TGTGCCATCAGTGGAGCCGGGGACAGGCAATTTTCACCCCTCCACTTT.